A single sample is the source of the 22 T cell receptor beta chains below, sequenced in a study of blood T cells in healthy people across ages. PCR was performed a second time for about 7 to 11 cycles using a sample-barcoded 5' primer and a J-beta primer mix. From the 5' RACE reads, TCRdb called clonotypes with MiXCR, one entry per CDR3 protein. The table lists about 640,000 distinct CDR3 sequences, roughly 31% of them singletons. The sample taken for sequencing was blood. The receptors shown here come from a woman over 75 in good health.

The table lists this clonotype with many counts. This chain joins TRBV28 and TRBJ2-3, with D possibly TRBD1 on 8 matching bases. V was cut by 7 bases and J by 3 bases, with 17 bases left in between. The CDR3 runs 15 residues. Per germline, CDR1 MDHEN and CDR2 SYDVKM. The CDR3 is CASILQGGGTDTQYF. The CDR3 coding sequence is TGTGCCAGCATCCTACAGGGGGGAGGGACAGATACGCAGTATTTT. Together with reference TRBV28 and TRBJ2-3, the CDR3 gives the full variable domain: DVKVTQSSRYLVKRTGEKVFLECVQDMDHENMFWYRQDPGLGLRLIYFSYDVKMKEKGDIPEGYSVSREKKERFSLILESASTNQTSMYLCASILQGGGTDTQYFGPGTRLTVL.

This clonotype was seen repeatedly, ten times or more. This rearrangement joins TRBV7-2 to TRBJ1-1, with 8 bases fitting TRBD1. Looked up from germline, CDR1 is SGHTA and CDR2 is FQGNSA. The CDR3 consists of 13 residues. After removal of 5 bases from V and 7 bases from J, the junction contained 6 bases not matched to a gene. CDR3 loop: CASSAWTGNEAFF. The CDR3 bases are TGTGCCAGCAGCGCCTGGACAGGGAATGAAGCTTTCTTT. The full variable domain, rest sourced from reference TRBV7-2 and TRBJ1-1, is GAGVSQSPSNKVTEKGKDVELRCDPISGHTALYWYRQSLGQGLEFLIYFQGNSAPDKSGLPSDRFSAERTGGSVSTLTIQRTQQEDSAVYLCASSAWTGNEAFFGQGTRLTVV.

CDR3 sequence (DNA): TGTGCCAGCAGTGTAGTGGGACTAGCGCCAGATACGCAGTATTTT. It specifies CASSVVGLAPDTQYF. The gene calls are TRBV6-1 and TRBJ2-3; 10 bases match TRBD2. With V trimmed by 4 bases and J by 4 bases, 5 bases remained unmatched. Per the germline V gene, CDR1 is MNHNS and CDR2 is SASEGT. The CDR3 extends over 15 amino acids.

Concerning this clonotype itself: The CDR3 does not end in the conserved phenylalanine or tryptophan, so this is likely a read error. The chain recombines TRBV7-2 with TRBJ2-5; no firm D call. The better agreement between TRBJ2-7 and the DNA end casts doubt on the J call. The CDR3 has 11 amino acids. The germline V gene encodes CDR1 SGHTA and CDR2 FQGNSA. CDR3 amino acids: CASSSTHEQYC. DNA of the CDR3: TGTGCCAGCAGCTCCACCCACGAGCAGTACTGC.

This clonotype was seen a handful of times. The chain uses TRBV6-2 or TRBV6-3 and TRBJ1-5, with D hard to call. Per germline, CDR1 MNHEY and CDR2 SVGEGT. V was cut by 5 bases and J by 3 bases, with 11 bases left in between. CDR3 length: 14 residues. CDR3: CASSPRVLNQPQHF. DNA of the CDR3: TGTGCCAGCAGTCCAAGGGTACTCAATCAGCCCCAGCATTTT.

Note on this clonotype: Possible read error: a much larger clone is one base away. The chain carries TRBV18 and TRBJ2-1; TRBD2 matches 14 bases. Germline V gene lookup returns CDR1 KGHSH and CDR2 LQKENI. The CDR3 covers 16 residues. Trimming at V came to 5 bases and at J to 8 bases, leaving 8 bases not matched to a gene. CDR3 residues: CASSSVTSGGGDEQFF. The CDR3 DNA follows: TGTGCCAGCTCATCCGTGACTAGCGGGGGGGGCGATGAGCAGTTCTTC.

In this sample, this clonotype turned up a few times. The chain has TRBV20-1 and TRBJ1-1; TRBD1 might be the D (5 bases). Trimming left V 2 bases short and J 3 bases short, with 16 bases between. CDR1 and CDR2 from the germline V gene are DFQATT and SNEGSKA (reference sequence). The CDR3 has 15 amino acids. The CDR3 DNA follows: TGCAGTGCTAGACCCACGGGCAGGGCATACACTGAAGCTTTCTTT. Protein sequence: CSARPTGRAYTEAFF.

The genes are TRBV4-2 and TRBJ2-5, with D unresolved. Germline V gene data show CDR1 as LGHNA and CDR2 as YNFKEQ. The CDR3 covers 15 residues. Trimming shortened V by 1 base and J by 1 base, and 10 bases separated the two germline ends. This chain's CDR3 is CASSQASRTQETQYF. The CDR3 DNA reads as TGTGCCAGCAGCCAAGCGAGCCGAACCCAAGAGACCCAGTACTTC.

Ten or more counts support this clonotype. The J gene is TRBJ2-7, the V gene TRBV11-2; D may be TRBD1 or TRBD2 (5 bases each). Germline V lookup: CDR1 SGHAT, CDR2 FQNNGV. V was pared by 4 bases and J by 4 bases, with 17 bases between. The CDR3 has 15 residues. Here the CDR3 DNA reads TGTGCCAGCAGCTCGAATCCGGGACCTCAGTACGAGCAGTACTTC. Its protein is CASSSNPGPQYEQYF.

The J gene is TRBJ1-2, the V gene TRBV6-2 or TRBV6-3, with unresolved D. Trimming took 8 bases from V and 1 from J, leaving 11 bases between them. In germline, CDR1 is MNHEY, CDR2 SVGEGT. CDR3 length: 13 residues. CDR3 coding DNA: TGTGCCAGCTGTCATACGGGTAACTATGGCTACACCTTC. As protein: CASCHTGNYGYTF.

The CDR3: CSGAQGVAEAFF. The CDR3 DNA follows: TGCAGCGGGGCTCAGGGGGTCGCTGAAGCTTTCTTT. The J gene is TRBJ1-1, the V gene TRBV29-1; 7 nucleotides align to TRBD1. The germline gives CDR1 SQVTM, CDR2 ANQGSEA. The length of the CDR3 is 12 residues. V lost 7 bases, J lost 6 bases, and 8 bases stayed unmatched.

The chain combines TRBV6-6 with TRBJ1-1; possibly TRBD1 for D (6 bases). Trimming left V 6 bases short and J 0 bases short, with 14 bases between. Per germline, CDR1 MNHNY and CDR2 SVGAGI (reference sequence). CDR3 size: 15 residues. The CDR3 reads CASSSRTAMNTEAFF. The CDR3 DNA follows: TGTGCCAGCAGCTCTCGGACAGCCATGAACACTGAAGCTTTCTTT.

This clonotype was seen more than once but under ten times. The V gene is TRBV29-1, the J gene TRBJ2-5, with D perhaps TRBD1 or TRBD2 (8 bases each). V was trimmed by 6 bases and J by 11 bases, leaving 28 bases between them. The germline CDR1 and CDR2 sequences are SQVTM and ANQGSEA. This CDR3 contains 15 residues. CDR3 coding DNA: TGCAGCGTGAGGAGGCAGGGGGCGGGGGGCGATGAGCAGTACTTC. Translation gives CSVRRQGAGGDEQYF.

This clonotype appeared many times. CDR3 amino acids: CASSSYGGLAGANVLTF. The CDR3 DNA follows: TGTGCCAGCAGTTCGTATGGGGGGCTCGCGGGGGCCAACGTCCTGACTTTC. This chain links TRBV6-2 or TRBV6-3 with TRBJ2-6; either TRBD1 or TRBD2 may fit D (6 bases each). Germline V lookup: CDR1 MNHEY, CDR2 SVGEGT. The CDR3 runs 17 residues. Deletions cut 4 bases from V and 4 bases from J, with 17 bases between.

This clonotype was counted a few times. V gene TRBV6-2 or TRBV6-3 combines with J gene TRBJ1-2, with 7 nucleotides matching TRBD1. Looked up from germline, CDR1 is MNHEY and CDR2 is SVGEGT. This CDR3 spans 13 amino acids. J lost 6 bases, V lost 6 bases, and 7 bases had no gene match. CDR3 sequence: CASRPTGPHGYTF. The CDR3 coding sequence is TGTGCCAGCAGACCGACAGGGCCTCATGGCTACACCTTC.

Note on this clonotype: With a much larger clone just one base away, this may be a read error. The V and J genes are TRBV11-2 and TRBJ2-1; D is perhaps TRBD1 (6 bases). V lost 3 bases to trimming and J lost 3 bases, with 12 bases between them. From germline, CDR1 is SGHAT and CDR2 FQNNGV. This CDR3 has 15 residues. CDR3 nucleotides: TGTGCCAGCAGCTTTTCAGGGGCCCTCTACAATGAGCAGTTCTTC. Protein sequence: CASSFSGALYNEQFF.

This clonotype was recorded only once. The V call is TRBV20-1, the J call TRBJ1-5, with 10 nucleotides matching TRBD1. Germline CDR1 reads DFQATT; CDR2 reads SNEGSKA (reference sequence). V trimming: 3 bases; J trimming: 5 bases; junction bases outside the gene matches: 7. This CDR3 has 15 amino acids. The CDR3 coding sequence is TGCAGTGCTAGTCTGGGACAGGGGACCCATCAGCCCCAGCATTTT. It yields the protein CSASLGQGTHQPQHF.

This clonotype was picked up a small number of times. The rearrangement joins TRBV5-4 to TRBJ2-1, with D possibly TRBD2 on 5 matching bases. The CDR3 sequence is 13 residues long. Germline V CDR1 and CDR2: SGHNT, YYREEE (reference sequence). V lost 3 bases, J lost 5 bases, and 9 bases lay in between. This chain's CDR3 is CASSSRDHNEQFF. The CDR3 DNA reads TGTGCCAGCAGCTCTCGGGATCACAATGAGCAGTTCTTC.

This clonotype was picked up many times. The rearrangement joins TRBV10-3 to TRBJ2-5, with 7 bases aligning to TRBD2. CDR1 ENHRY and CDR2 SYGVKD come from the germline V gene. This CDR3 is built from 13 residues. J was trimmed by 2 bases and V by 4 bases; bases with no gene match: 1. CDR3 region: CAISAGGQETQYF. For the CDR3, the DNA is TGTGCCATCAGTGCGGGGGGACAAGAGACCCAGTACTTC.

This clonotype was counted ten times or more. The chain couples TRBV3-1 to TRBJ2-7; no clear D gene. The CDR3 has 13 residues. V was trimmed by 2 bases and J by 7 bases, leaving 12 bases between them. Germline V gene sequence: CDR1 LGHDT, CDR2 YNNKEL (reference sequence). CDR3 DNA sequence: TGTGCCAGCAGCCAACAGACCCTCCTGGAGCAGTACTTC. This codes for CASSQQTLLEQYF.

V gene TRBV6-1 combines with J gene TRBJ2-3; a weak D match, TRBD1 (5 bases). V was pared by 2 bases and J by 5 bases, with 11 bases between. Germline CDR1 and CDR2: MNHNS and SASEGT. CDR3 length equals 14 residues. The CDR3 region is CASSETTALDTQYF. CDR3 nucleotides: TGTGCCAGCAGTGAAACGACAGCTTTAGATACGCAGTATTTT.

This clonotype came up a few times. This chain joins TRBV12-3 or TRBV12-4 and TRBJ1-2; D gene uncertain. V was trimmed by 6 bases and J by 8 bases, leaving 10 bases between them. The CDR3 consists of 11 residues. In nucleotides, the CDR3 is TGTGCCAGCAGGCCGGGTCGGGGCTACACCTTC. It codes for CASRPGRGYTF.